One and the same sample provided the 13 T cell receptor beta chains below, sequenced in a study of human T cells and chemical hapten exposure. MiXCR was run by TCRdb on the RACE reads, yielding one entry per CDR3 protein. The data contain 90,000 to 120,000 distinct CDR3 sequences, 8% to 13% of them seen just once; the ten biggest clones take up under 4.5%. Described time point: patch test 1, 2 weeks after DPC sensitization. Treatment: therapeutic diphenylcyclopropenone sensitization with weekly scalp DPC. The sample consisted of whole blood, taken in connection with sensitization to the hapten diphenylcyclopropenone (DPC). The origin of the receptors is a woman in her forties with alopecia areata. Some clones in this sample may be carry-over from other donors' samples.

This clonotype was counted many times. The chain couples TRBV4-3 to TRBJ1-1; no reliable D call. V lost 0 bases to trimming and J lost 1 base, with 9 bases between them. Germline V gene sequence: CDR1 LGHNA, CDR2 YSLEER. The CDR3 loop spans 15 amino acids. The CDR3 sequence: CASSQDRWGNTEAFF. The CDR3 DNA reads TGCGCCAGCAGCCAAGATCGGTGGGGGAACACTGAAGCTTTCTTT.

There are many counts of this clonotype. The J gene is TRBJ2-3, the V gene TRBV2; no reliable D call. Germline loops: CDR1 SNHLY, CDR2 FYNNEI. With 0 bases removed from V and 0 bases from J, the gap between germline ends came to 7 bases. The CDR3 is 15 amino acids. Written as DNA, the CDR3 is TGTGCCAGCAGTGAAGCGGCCGTGAGCACAGATACGCAGTATTTT. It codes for CASSEAAVSTDTQYF.

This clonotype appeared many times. CDR3 protein: CASSLLGGRIDEQFF. The CDR3 region has the DNA TGTGCCAGCAGCTTATTGGGCGGGAGGATTGATGAGCAGTTCTTC. The chain combines TRBV7-2 with TRBJ2-1; TRBD2 aligns across 8 bases. CDR3 length: 15 amino acids. CDR1 and CDR2 from the germline V gene are SGHTA and FQGNSA. The junction had 8 bases not matched to a gene; V was cut back by 2 bases and J by 8 bases.

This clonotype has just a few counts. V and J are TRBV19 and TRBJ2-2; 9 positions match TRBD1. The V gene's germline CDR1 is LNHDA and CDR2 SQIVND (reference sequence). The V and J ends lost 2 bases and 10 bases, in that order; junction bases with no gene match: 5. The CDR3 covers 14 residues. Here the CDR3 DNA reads TGTGCCAGTAGTATAAGGGGACAGGGACCGGAGCTGTTTTTT. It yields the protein CASSIRGQGPELFF.

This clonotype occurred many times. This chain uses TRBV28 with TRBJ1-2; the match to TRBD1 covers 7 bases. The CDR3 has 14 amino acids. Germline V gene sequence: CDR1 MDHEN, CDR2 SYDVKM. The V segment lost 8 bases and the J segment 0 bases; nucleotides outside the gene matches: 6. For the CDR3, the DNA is TGTGCCAGCGCAGGACAGGCTACTAACTATGGCTACACCTTC. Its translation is CASAGQATNYGYTF.

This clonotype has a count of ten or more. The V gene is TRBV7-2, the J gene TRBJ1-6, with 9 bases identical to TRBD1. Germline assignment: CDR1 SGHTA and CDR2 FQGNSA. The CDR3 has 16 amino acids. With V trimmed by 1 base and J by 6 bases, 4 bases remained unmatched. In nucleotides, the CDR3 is TGTGCCAGCAGCTTAGAATGGGACAGGGCTAATTCACCCCTCCACTTT. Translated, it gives CASSLEWDRANSPLHF.

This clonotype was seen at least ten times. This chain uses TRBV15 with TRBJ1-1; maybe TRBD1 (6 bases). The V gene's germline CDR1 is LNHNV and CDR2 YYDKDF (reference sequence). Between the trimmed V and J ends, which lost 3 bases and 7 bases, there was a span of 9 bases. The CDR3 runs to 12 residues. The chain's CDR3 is CATSRAQGEAFF. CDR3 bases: TGTGCCACCAGCAGGGCACAGGGTGAAGCTTTCTTT.

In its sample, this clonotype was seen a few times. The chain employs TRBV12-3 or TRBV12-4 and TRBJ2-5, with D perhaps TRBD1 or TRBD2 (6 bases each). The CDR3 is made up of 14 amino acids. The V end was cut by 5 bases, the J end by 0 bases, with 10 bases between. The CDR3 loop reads CASSPEGDQETQYF. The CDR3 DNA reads TGTGCCAGCAGTCCGGAGGGGGACCAAGAGACCCAGTACTTC.

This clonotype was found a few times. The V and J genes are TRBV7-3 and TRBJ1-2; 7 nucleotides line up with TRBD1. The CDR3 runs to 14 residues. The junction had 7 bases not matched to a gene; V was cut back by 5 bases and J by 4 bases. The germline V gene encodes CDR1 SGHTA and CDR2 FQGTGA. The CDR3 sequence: CASSVQGHGYGYTF. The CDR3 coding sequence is TGTGCCAGCAGCGTACAGGGGCACGGCTATGGCTACACCTTC.

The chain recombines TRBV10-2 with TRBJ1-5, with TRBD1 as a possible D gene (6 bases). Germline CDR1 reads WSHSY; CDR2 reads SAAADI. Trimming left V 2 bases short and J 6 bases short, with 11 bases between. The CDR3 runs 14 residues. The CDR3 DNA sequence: TGCGCCAGCAGTGAGAAGGGGGGCCTTCAGCCCCAGCATTTT. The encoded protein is CASSEKGGLQPQHF.

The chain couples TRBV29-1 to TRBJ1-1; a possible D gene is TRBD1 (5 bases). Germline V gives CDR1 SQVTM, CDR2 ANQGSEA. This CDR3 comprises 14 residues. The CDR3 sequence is CSCRWGLPFTEAFF. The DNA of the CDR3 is TGCAGTTGTAGGTGGGGCCTCCCCTTCACTGAAGCTTTCTTT.

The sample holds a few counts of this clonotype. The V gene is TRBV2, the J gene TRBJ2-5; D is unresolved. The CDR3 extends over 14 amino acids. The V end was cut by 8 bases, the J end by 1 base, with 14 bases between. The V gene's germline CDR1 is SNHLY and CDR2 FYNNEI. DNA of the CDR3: TGTGCCAGCGGTCAAGGGATTCTCCAAGAGACCCAGTACTTC. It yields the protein CASGQGILQETQYF.

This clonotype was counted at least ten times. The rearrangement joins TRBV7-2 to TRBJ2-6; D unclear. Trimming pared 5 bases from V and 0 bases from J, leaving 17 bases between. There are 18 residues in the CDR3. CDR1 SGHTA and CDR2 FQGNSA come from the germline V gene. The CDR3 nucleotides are TGTGCCAGCAGCCCCCAGGTTAAAGGTTTCTCTGGGGCCAACGTCCTGACTTTC. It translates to CASSPQVKGFSGANVLTF. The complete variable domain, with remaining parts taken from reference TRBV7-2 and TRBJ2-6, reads GAGVSQSPSNKVTEKGKDVELRCDPISGHTALYWYRQSLGQGLEFLIYFQGNSAPDKSGLPSDRFSAERTGGSVSTLTIQRTQQEDSAVYLCASSPQVKGFSGANVLTFGAGSRLTVL.